One sample yielded the 9 T cell receptor beta chains listed below, sequenced in a study of blood T cell repertoires in COVID-19. The method was immunoSEQ multiplex PCR; TCRdb's version includes in-frame clones alone and lacks a portion of them. The top ten hold approximately 14% of the sample, which has 160,000 or so clones, more than 65% seen once. Sequenced material: PBMCs or T cells enriched from blood (not recorded which). The origin of the receptors is a man aged 45-65 years who had recovered from COVID-19.

This chain connects TRBV15 to TRBJ2-5, with D possibly being TRBD1 (5 bases). CDR1 and CDR2 (germline): LNHNV, YYDKDF (reference sequence). The CDR3 runs to 14 residues. The V end was cut by 0 bases, the J end by 2 bases, with 7 bases between. CDR3 region: CATSRDRAQETQYF. Here the CDR3 DNA reads TGTGCCACCAGCAGAGACAGGGCTCAAGAGACCCAGTACTTC.

This clone was picked up a small number of times. This chain uses TRBV7-6 with TRBJ2-1, with D perhaps matching TRBD2 (6 bases). CDR3 length equals 15 residues. Looked up from germline, CDR1 is SGHVS and CDR2 is FNYEAQ. Deletions cut 1 base from V and 5 bases from J, with 12 bases between. The CDR3 sequence: CASSLGGTSDNEQFF. The CDR3 DNA sequence: TGTGCCAGCAGCTTAGGCGGGACCAGCGACAATGAGCAGTTCTTC.

The gene calls are TRBV21-1 and TRBJ2-7; the D segment call TRBD1 is taken from the table without a DNA check. TRBV21-1 has pseudogene status. The CDR3 extends over 14 amino acids. CDR3 amino acids: CAAAKRGPLVEQYF. The CDR3 DNA sequence: TGTGCAGCAGCAAAGAGGGGGCCCCTCGTCGAGCAGTACTTC.

The chain carries TRBV3-1 (or the pseudogene TRBV3-2) and TRBJ1-2; weak D call: TRBD1 (5 bases). Trimming left V 0 bases short and J 3 bases short, with 32 bases between. Per germline, CDR1 LGHDT and CDR2 YNNKEL (reference sequence). This CDR3 is built from 22 residues. Written as DNA, the CDR3 is TGTGCCAGCAGCCAAGATGCGGCGTTAGTGCCGGAGAAACGTACGGGGGACTATGGCTACACCTTC. Translated: CASSQDAALVPEKRTGDYGYTF.

This clone was observed a few times. The same CDR3 can be traced to other DNA sequences in this sample. The rearrangement links TRBV4-1 to TRBJ1-5, with TRBD1 matching over 8 bases. Trimming at V came to 1 base and at J to 3 bases, leaving 5 bases not matched to a gene. Germline V gene lookup returns CDR1 MGHRA and CDR2 YSYEKL. The CDR3 is made up of 16 amino acids. In nucleotides, the CDR3 is TGCGCCAGCAGCCAAGGACAGACAGGGGCCAATCAGCCCCAGCATTTT. Protein sequence: CASSQGQTGANQPQHF.

The rearrangement links TRBV27 to TRBJ1-1; 8 bases agree with TRBD1. Looked up from germline, CDR1 is MNHEY and CDR2 is SMNVEV (reference sequence). CDR3 size: 12 residues. J was trimmed by 4 bases and V by 7 bases; bases with no gene match: 2. The CDR3 reads CASTTGGTEAFF. CDR3 sequence (DNA): TGTGCCAGCACAACAGGGGGCACTGAAGCTTTCTTT.

The chain couples TRBV19 to TRBJ1-5; no clear D gene. Germline values: CDR1 LNHDA, CDR2 SQIVND (reference sequence). V shed 8 bases and J shed 0 bases, with 11 bases lying between them. CDR3 size: 14 residues. The CDR3 nucleotides are TGTGCCAGTTCAGAGAGGGATAGCAATCAGCCCCAGCATTTT. Translating gives CASSERDSNQPQHF.

The chain recombines TRBV5-1 with TRBJ1-2, with D possibly TRBD1 on 6 matching bases. This CDR3 spans 13 amino acids. The V end was cut by 3 bases, the J end by 5 bases, with 11 bases between. Germline assignment: CDR1 SGHRS and CDR2 YFSETQ. The CDR3 DNA reads TGCGCCAGCAGCTCCAGGGGATTGTATGGCTACACCTTC. It yields the protein CASSSRGLYGYTF.

This sequence joins TRBV25-1 and TRBJ2-7, with 7 bases fitting TRBD1. Germline CDR1 and CDR2: MGHDK and SYGVNS. There are 13 residues in the CDR3. J gave up 5 bases and V 4 bases, and 5 bases lay outside the gene matches. The CDR3 nucleotides read TGTGCCAGCAGTGCCGCAGGGGGTGACGAGCAGTACTTC. Translated, it gives CASSAAGGDEQYF.